Below are 16 T cell receptor beta chains sequenced from a single sample in a study of cytotoxic CD8 clonotypes in ibrutinib-treated CLL. Sequencing used immunoSEQ multiplex PCR; TCRdb keeps in-frame clones, though not all of them. Counted here are 190,000 or so clones, roughly 72% occurring once; the ten biggest clones make up 13%. Sequences were derived from PBMCs, sampled after 24 months of ibrutinib treatment. Every receptor here comes from a human donor with chronic lymphocytic leukemia.

The chain has TRBV9 and TRBJ2-1; D is unclear. Germline CDR1 reads SGDLS; CDR2 reads YYNGEE. The CDR3 contains 14 residues. Trimming took off 1 base at V and 6 bases at J, with 11 bases between the two ends. The CDR3: CASSVLAAGNEQFF. CDR3 in DNA: TGTGCCAGCAGCGTACTTGCGGCCGGCAATGAGCAGTTCTTC.

This clone was picked up a small number of times. J is TRBJ2-4 and V is TRBV2; D perhaps matches TRBD1 (5 bases). In germline, CDR1 is SNHLY, CDR2 FYNNEI. Deletions cut 4 bases from V and 6 bases from J, with 13 bases between. There are 14 residues in the CDR3. CDR3 bases: TGTGCCAGCAGTGGTGTAGGGCAGGGAAACATTCAGTACTTC. It yields the protein CASSGVGQGNIQYF.

The chain joins TRBV5-1 to TRBJ2-7; 8 bases are shared with TRBD2. The CDR3 loop spans 14 amino acids. The germline CDR1 and CDR2 sequences are SGHRS and YFSETQ. The trim removed 3 bases at V and 7 bases at J, leaving 9 bases unmatched. The CDR3: CASSSGLVVEEQYF. The CDR3 nucleotides are TGCGCCAGCAGCTCGGGACTAGTAGTAGAAGAGCAGTACTTC.

The V gene is TRBV6-5, the J gene TRBJ1-2; D call uncertain. The germline V gene has CDR1 MNHEY and CDR2 SVGAGI. With 6 bases removed from V and 4 bases from J, the gap between germline ends came to 18 bases. The CDR3 length is 15 residues. The CDR3 DNA reads TGTGCCAGCAGCCCCTCCGAAAGGGAGCCCTATGGCTACACCTTC. Protein: CASSPSEREPYGYTF.

V is TRBV7-8 and J is TRBJ1-4; no clear D. Trimming stripped 1 base from V and 13 bases from J, with 16 bases between. CDR3 length equals 14 residues. Germline loops: CDR1 SGHVS, CDR2 FQNEAQ. CDR3 amino acids: CASSLGAGPAGLFF. CDR3 in DNA: TGTGCCAGCAGCTTAGGGGCAGGCCCGGCGGGACTGTTTTTT.

This clone showed up just a few times. This rearrangement joins TRBV18 to TRBJ2-3; unclear D gene. Germline assignment: CDR1 KGHSH and CDR2 LQKENI. The CDR3 sequence is 13 residues long. Deletions cut 6 bases from V and 3 bases from J, with 10 bases between. The CDR3 loop is CASSPGRTDTQYF. The CDR3 DNA reads as TGTGCCAGCTCCCCTGGCAGGACAGATACGCAGTATTTT.

V and J are TRBV7-8 and TRBJ2-3, with D hard to call. V shed 0 bases and J shed 0 bases, with 7 bases lying between them. Germline-derived CDR1 and CDR2 are SGHVS and FQNEAQ. CDR3 length equals 15 residues. Written as DNA, the CDR3 is TGTGCCAGCAGCTTAGCGGTCGCTAGCACAGATACGCAGTATTTT. Translating gives CASSLAVASTDTQYF.

The rearrangement links TRBV28 to TRBJ1-2; D gene ambiguous. Trimming took 5 bases from V and 3 from J, leaving 10 bases between them. This CDR3 is 13 amino acids long. Germline V lookup: CDR1 MDHEN, CDR2 SYDVKM. The CDR3 region is CASSPSFYYGYTF. The CDR3 nucleotides are TGTGCCAGCAGTCCTAGTTTCTACTATGGCTACACCTTC.

This clone has more than one count but fewer than ten. V and J are TRBV7-8 and TRBJ2-7, with 8 bases fitting TRBD2. Germline values: CDR1 SGHVS, CDR2 FQNEAQ. After removal of 5 bases from V and 0 bases from J, the junction contained 6 bases not matched to a gene. This CDR3 contains 15 residues. Here the CDR3 reads CASSGLAGSSYEQYF. The CDR3 nucleotides are TGTGCCAGCAGCGGTCTAGCGGGTAGCTCCTACGAGCAGTACTTC.

The chain combines TRBV19 with TRBJ1-2, with a weak D call TRBD1 (6 bases). The germline V gene encodes CDR1 LNHDA and CDR2 SQIVND (reference sequence). V shed 4 bases and J shed 2 bases, with 14 bases lying between them. This CDR3 has 15 amino acids. The chain's CDR3 is CASSSPLQGNYGYTF. The CDR3 DNA reads TGTGCCAGTAGTAGCCCTCTTCAGGGGAACTATGGCTACACCTTC.

The V gene is TRBV5-5, the J gene TRBJ1-1; D call uncertain. The germline V gene encodes CDR1 SGHKS and CDR2 YYEKEE (reference sequence). The CDR3 loop spans 14 amino acids. Trimming cost V 3 bases and J 1 base, with 10 bases left between them. DNA of the CDR3: TGTGCCAGCAGCTCCCAGCCAGCGAACACTGAAGCTTTCTTT. Protein: CASSSQPANTEAFF.

V usage is TRBV6-5 and J usage is TRBJ2-7, with D unclear. CDR3 length: 15 amino acids. Trimming removed 6 bases from V and 1 base from J, with 16 bases in between. Germline CDR1 MNHEY, CDR2 SVGAGI. CDR3 protein: CASSVGPFGSYEQYF. The CDR3 bases are TGTGCCAGCAGCGTCGGCCCATTCGGATCCTACGAGCAGTACTTC.

The chain links TRBV29-1 to TRBJ1-2, with no clear D. Trimming left V 2 bases short and J 5 bases short, with 6 bases between. The CDR3 runs to 11 residues. In germline, CDR1 is SQVTM, CDR2 ANQGSEA. The CDR3 region is CSVEMGYGYTF. CDR3 sequence (DNA): TGCAGCGTTGAAATGGGTTATGGCTACACCTTC.

The chain joins TRBV30 to TRBJ1-5, with TRBD1 identical over 7 bases. The CDR3 spans 14 residues. V was clipped by 1 base and J by 11 bases; unmatched bases: 11. CDR1 is GTSNPN and CDR2 is SVGIG in the germline V gene (reference sequence). In DNA, the CDR3 is TGTGCCTGGAGTGAGGGACAGCCCTTTAAGGCCCAGCATTTT. Amino acids: CAWSEGQPFKAQHF.

The chain links TRBV4-3 to TRBJ2-7; TRBD1 matches 10 bases. The V segment lost 4 bases and the J segment 5 bases; nucleotides outside the gene matches: 5. The CDR3 is made up of 14 amino acids. CDR1 and CDR2 from the germline V gene are LGHNA and YSLEER. The CDR3 here is CASSLTGTGDEQYF. The CDR3 nucleotides are TGCGCCAGCAGCCTGACCGGGACAGGGGACGAGCAGTACTTC.

The gene calls are TRBV6-5 and TRBJ2-1; D remains unclear. The CDR3 runs 13 residues. Per the germline V gene, CDR1 is MNHEY and CDR2 is SVGAGI. Trimming took off 6 bases at V and 5 bases at J, with 11 bases between the two ends. The CDR3 is CASSTGVHNEQFF. DNA of the CDR3: TGTGCCAGCAGCACCGGTGTCCACAATGAGCAGTTCTTC.